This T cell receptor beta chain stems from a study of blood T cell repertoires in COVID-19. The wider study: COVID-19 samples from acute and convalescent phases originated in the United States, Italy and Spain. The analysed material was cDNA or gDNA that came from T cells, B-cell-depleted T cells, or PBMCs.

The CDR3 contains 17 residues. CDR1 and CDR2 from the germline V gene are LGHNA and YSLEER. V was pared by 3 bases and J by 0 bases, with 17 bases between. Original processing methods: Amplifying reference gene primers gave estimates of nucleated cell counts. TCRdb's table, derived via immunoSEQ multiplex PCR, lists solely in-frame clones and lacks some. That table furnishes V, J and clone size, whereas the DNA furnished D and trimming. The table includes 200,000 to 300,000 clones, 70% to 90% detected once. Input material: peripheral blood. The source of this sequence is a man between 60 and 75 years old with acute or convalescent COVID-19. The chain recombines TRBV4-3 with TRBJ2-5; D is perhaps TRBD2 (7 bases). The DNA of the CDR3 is TGCGCCAGCAGCCAGGGAGGGGGGCCACCCTACCAAGAGACCCAGTACTTC. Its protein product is CASSQGGGPPYQETQYF.